There are many counts of the clone carrying this T cell receptor beta chain. What it binds is unknown. The CDR3 loop spans 14 amino acids. CDR1 and CDR2 from the germline V gene are SGHTA and FQGNSA. V was shortened by 3 bases and J by 4 bases, with 12 bases between the two germline ends. These data come from a study of T cell repertoires in cytomegalovirus infection. TCRdb analysed the reads with MiXCR anew, one entry per CDR3 protein. Of 200,000 to 300,000 distinct CDR3 sequences listed, approximately 10% are singletons. Study findings and constraints: CMV carriers having the relevant HLA were flagged by cumulative public TCR beta family frequency. Within the response measured ex vivo, HLA-C-restricted CMV-specific TCR beta clonotypes were dominant.

The receptor was isolated from a human donor in good health (CMV status not recorded). Some clones in this sample may be carry-over from other donors' samples. The chain carries TRBV7-2 and TRBJ2-5; D remains ambiguous. The specimen was PBMCs. The CDR3 sequence is CASSFPDEGETQYF. In DNA form, the CDR3 reads TGTGCCAGCAGCTTTCCAGATGAAGGAGAGACCCAGTACTTC.